The 20 T cell receptor beta chains reported below all come from one sample, sequenced in a study of blood T cell repertoires in COVID-19. Repertoires were generated with immunoSEQ multiplex PCR, while TCRdb's copy carries only in-frame clones and drops some. The sample has a few hundred thousand clones; 70% to 90% are singletons. Specimen: PBMCs or T cells enriched from blood (not recorded which). The receptors were sampled from a woman aged 18-29 years who had recovered from COVID-19.

The V call is TRBV3-1 (or the pseudogene TRBV3-2), the J call TRBJ2-6; D perhaps matches TRBD2 (6 bases). The CDR3 totals 17 residues. Between the trimmed V and J ends, which lost 4 bases and 0 bases, there was a span of 13 bases. Germline V CDR1 and CDR2: LGHDT, YNNKEL (reference sequence). The CDR3 protein is CASSREGTPSGANVLTF. The CDR3, as DNA: TGTGCCAGCAGCCGAGAGGGGACTCCCTCTGGGGCCAACGTCCTGACTTTC.

A single count supports this clone. The chain carries TRBV5-1 and TRBJ1-6, with 7 bases that match TRBD1. The CDR3 length is 13 residues. J was trimmed by 14 bases and V by 4 bases; bases with no gene match: 9. The germline CDR1 and CDR2 sequences are SGHRS and YFSETQ. The CDR3 here is CASSPEGASALHF. CDR3 in DNA: TGCGCCAGCAGCCCCGAGGGGGCCTCAGCCCTCCACTTT.

This clone showed up just once. The chain uses TRBV5-6 and TRBJ2-3, with 9 bases fitting TRBD2. There are 18 residues in the CDR3. Losses at the gene ends were 4 bases for V and 1 base for J; bases not matched to a gene: 13. Germline V lookup: CDR1 SGHDT, CDR2 YYEEEE. The chain's CDR3 is CASSPGTSILFGTDTQYF. CDR3 DNA sequence: TGTGCCAGCAGCCCCGGGACTAGCATCCTTTTTGGCACAGATACGCAGTATTTT. Looking up the rest from reference TRBV5-6 and TRBJ2-3 gives the full variable domain: DAGVTQSPTHLIKTRGQQVTLRCSPKSGHDTVSWYQQALGQGPQFIFQYYEEEERQRGNFPDRFSGHQFPNYSSELNVNALLLGDSALYLCASSPGTSILFGTDTQYFGPGTRLTVL.

This chain links TRBV25-1 with TRBJ2-3, with TRBD1 identical over 8 bases. The germline V gene has CDR1 MGHDK and CDR2 SYGVNS. Unmatched junction bases numbered 4, after V lost 3 bases and J lost 2 bases. The CDR3 has 15 amino acids. The CDR3 sequence: CASSDGQGFTDTQYF. The DNA for the CDR3 is TGTGCCAGCAGTGATGGACAGGGTTTCACAGATACGCAGTATTTT.

The CDR3, as DNA: TGCGCCAGCAGCTTTAGCAGAAACAGGGGCCTGAACACTGAAGCTTTCTTT. Protein: CASSFSRNRGLNTEAFF. The chain combines TRBV5-1 with TRBJ1-1; TRBD1 matches 7 bases. Germline V lookup: CDR1 SGHRS, CDR2 YFSETQ. The CDR3 spans 17 residues. V dropped 2 bases and J dropped 0; count of bases not matched to a gene: 10.

The rearrangement uses TRBV24-1 and TRBJ2-3; D possibly corresponds to TRBD1 (6 bases). The V gene lost 4 bases and the J gene lost 2 bases, with 12 bases spanning the gap. The length of the CDR3 is 15 residues. Germline V gene data show CDR1 as KGHDR and CDR2 as SFDVKD. This chain's CDR3 is CATSDPRTVTDTQYF. As DNA, the CDR3 is TGTGCCACCAGTGACCCCCGGACAGTCACAGATACGCAGTATTTT.

This clone was counted between two and nine times. V is TRBV18 and J is TRBJ2-2; 12 positions match TRBD1. CDR1 and CDR2 from the germline V gene are KGHSH and LQKENI. V was pared by 3 bases and J by 4 bases, with 6 bases of the junction left unmatched. This CDR3 comprises 17 residues. The CDR3 loop reads CASSPPGTGGLTGELFF. The CDR3 DNA is TGTGCCAGCTCACCTCCCGGGACAGGGGGCCTCACCGGGGAGCTGTTTTTT.

The genes are TRBV30 and TRBJ2-1; 9 bases are a match to TRBD2. Germline assignment: CDR1 GTSNPN and CDR2 SVGIG (reference sequence). Trimming at V came to 1 base and at J to 9 bases, leaving 7 bases not matched to a gene. The length of the CDR3 is 14 residues. The CDR3 DNA sequence: TGTGCCTGGAGTGCCGGGACTAGCTCCTCTGAGCAGTTCTTC. This encodes CAWSAGTSSSEQFF.

The chain has TRBV9 and TRBJ1-5, with a tentative D call TRBD1 (6 bases). Trimming removed 5 bases at V and 5 bases at J, with 20 bases between. The CDR3 extends over 16 amino acids. The germline CDR1 and CDR2 sequences are SGDLS and YYNGEE. The CDR3 reads CASSEGYRVWDQPQHF. CDR3 nucleotide sequence: TGTGCCAGCAGTGAGGGGTACAGGGTATGGGATCAGCCCCAGCATTTT.

CDR3 sequence reads: CAWSVYRGRSEETQYF. In DNA form, the CDR3 reads TGTGCCTGGAGTGTTTACAGGGGGCGAAGTGAAGAGACCCAGTACTTC. V and J are TRBV30 and TRBJ2-5, with 9 bases aligning to TRBD1. The CDR3 totals 16 residues. The J segment lost 3 bases and the V segment lost 0 bases, leaving 8 bases of the junction unmatched. In germline, CDR1 is GTSNPN, CDR2 SVGIG (reference sequence).

V is TRBV19 and J is TRBJ1-1; a possible D gene is TRBD1 (6 bases). Per the germline V gene, CDR1 is LNHDA and CDR2 is SQIVND (reference sequence). Trimming removed 7 bases from V and 5 bases from J, with 14 bases in between. The CDR3 is 13 residues long. CDR3 DNA: TGTGCCAGTAAGAAGGGGGATCGGACTGAAGCTTTCTTT. Amino acid sequence: CASKKGDRTEAFF. Supplemented by reference TRBV19 and TRBJ1-1, the full variable domain reads DGGITQSPKYLFRKEGQNVTLSCEQNLNHDAMYWYRQDPGQGLRLIYYSQIVNDFQKGDIAEGYSVSREKKESFPLTVTSAQKNPTAFYLCASKKGDRTEAFFGQGTRLTVV.

V and J are TRBV6-4 and TRBJ1-1; 8 bases are shared with TRBD1. The CDR3 is made up of 15 amino acids. J lost 2 bases, V lost 4 bases, and 6 bases had no gene match. The germline CDR1 and CDR2 sequences are MRHNA and SNTAGT. CDR3 region: CASSVTGGSNTEAFF. The CDR3 nucleotides are TGTGCCAGCAGTGTCACAGGGGGATCAAACACTGAAGCTTTCTTT.

The chain employs TRBV27 and TRBJ2-1; 8 bases line up with TRBD2. V lost 7 bases, J lost 1 base, and 6 bases stayed unmatched. The CDR3 extends over 15 amino acids. The germline V gene encodes CDR1 MNHEY and CDR2 SMNVEV (reference sequence). The CDR3, as DNA: TGTGCCAGCACTAACTCGGGGGGGTCCTACAATGAGCAGTTCTTC. This codes for CASTNSGGSYNEQFF.

The V and J genes are TRBV7-9 and TRBJ1-4; D gene ambiguous. The V end was cut by 2 bases, the J end by 0 bases, with 10 bases between. This CDR3 region has 16 residues. Germline CDR1 and CDR2: SEHNR and FQNEAQ (reference sequence). Written as DNA, the CDR3 is TGTGCCAGCAGCTTACACGGCGGTTCAACTAATGAAAAACTGTTTTTT. Its protein is CASSLHGGSTNEKLFF.

This sequence joins TRBV6-5 and TRBJ1-5; D remains ambiguous. Germline V CDR1 and CDR2: MNHEY, SVGAGI. Trimming cost V 9 bases and J 3 bases, with 18 bases left between them. CDR3 length equals 15 residues. The CDR3 nucleotides are TGTGCCAGTGAAGAGAACACAGCTAACAATCAGCCCCAGCATTTT. Translating gives CASEENTANNQPQHF.

The chain employs TRBV30 and TRBJ2-3, with 7 nucleotides matching TRBD2. Germline CDR1 reads GTSNPN; CDR2 reads SVGIG (reference sequence). CDR3 size: 16 residues. The J segment lost 4 bases and the V segment lost 0 bases, leaving 10 bases of the junction unmatched. The CDR3 spells CAWSVNGGGPPDTQYF. The CDR3 coding sequence is TGTGCCTGGAGTGTAAACGGGGGAGGGCCGCCAGATACGCAGTATTTT.

In its sample, this clone was seen once. The rearrangement links TRBV4-1 to TRBJ2-5; D is possibly TRBD2 (7 bases). Trimming left V 3 bases short and J 5 bases short, with 16 bases between. Germline V lookup: CDR1 MGHRA, CDR2 YSYEKL. The CDR3 has 15 amino acids. CDR3 amino acids: CASSHVAGAGETQYF. CDR3 nucleotide sequence: TGCGCCAGCAGCCATGTCGCGGGGGCGGGGGAGACCCAGTACTTC.

Only one count was recorded for this clone. This sequence joins TRBV4-1 and TRBJ2-2; tentatively, D is TRBD1 (5 bases). Germline CDR1 MGHRA, CDR2 YSYEKL. The CDR3 consists of 18 residues. Trimming shortened V by 5 bases and J by 0 bases, and 19 bases separated the two germline ends. As DNA, the CDR3 is TGCGCCAGCAGCTCTCCAGGGCTGTCCTATTCGAACACCGGGGAGCTGTTTTTT. Its translation is CASSSPGLSYSNTGELFF.

This chain links TRBV23-1 with TRBJ2-1; D is undetermined. TRBV23-1 is reported as an ORF; its role is uncertain. This CDR3 region has 16 residues. V was cut by 2 bases and J by 6 bases, with 17 bases left in between. The CDR3 DNA follows: TGCGCCAGCAGTCAAACCCCTCGCGTGAGCCCCAATGAGCAGTTCTTC. As protein: CASSQTPRVSPNEQFF.

The genes are TRBV24-1 and TRBJ2-5; possible D gene TRBD1, 5 bases. V gave up 2 bases and J gave up 5 bases, with 14 bases separating them. Germline CDR1 is KGHDR and CDR2 is SFDVKD. This CDR3 region has 15 residues. CDR3: CATSDSGGPGETQYF. The CDR3 region has the DNA TGTGCCACCAGTGATTCGGGCGGACCAGGGGAGACCCAGTACTTC.